This TCR beta chain was identified during a study of OX40 agonist ivuxolimab in advanced cancers. On the study more broadly: One hepatocellular carcinoma and a couple of cutaneous melanoma patients partially responded.

Germline loops: CDR1 SGHRS, CDR2 YFSETQ. V dropped 4 bases and J dropped 2 bases, with 14 bases sitting between them. The CDR3 loop spans 15 amino acids. Profiled with immunoSEQ multiplex PCR; TCRdb holds only in-frame clones, not every one. The repertoire has more than 20,000 clones, 88% of them found once; the top ten carry approximately 10%. Sequencing used CD4+ or CD8+ T cells sorted from blood, obtained in a trial of the OX40 agonist ivuxolimab. The receptor's source is an adult with an advanced solid tumor such as melanoma, head and neck, liver or kidney cancer. The chain couples TRBV5-1 to TRBJ2-3, with no clear D. This CDR3 reads CASSPQASTTDTQYF. The CDR3 DNA reads as TGCGCCAGCAGCCCCCAAGCGAGCACCACAGATACGCAGTATTTT.